One and the same sample provided the 22 T cell receptor beta chains below, sequenced in a study of blood T cell repertoires in COVID-19. Method: immunoSEQ multiplex PCR; TCRdb's copy keeps in-frame clones and lacks some. The sample has 330,000 or so clones; approximately 90% are singletons. Sequences were obtained from peripheral blood. These TCRs come from a young man with COVID-19, enrolled during active disease.

The CDR3 loop is CATSDSRPDTFNEQFF. Here the CDR3 DNA reads TGTGCCACCAGTGATTCCCGCCCGGACACTTTCAATGAGCAGTTCTTC. This rearrangement joins TRBV24-1 to TRBJ2-1; tentatively, D is TRBD1 (5 bases). The CDR3 sequence is 16 residues long. V lost 2 bases and J lost 6, with 16 bases in between. Germline loops: CDR1 KGHDR, CDR2 SFDVKD.

V and J are TRBV25-1 and TRBJ2-7; the match to TRBD1 covers 9 bases. This CDR3 contains 15 residues. Losses at the gene ends were 6 bases for V and 1 base for J; bases not matched to a gene: 7. Per the germline V gene, CDR1 is MGHDK and CDR2 is SYGVNS. The DNA for the CDR3 is TGTGCCAGCAGAAGAACCGGGACAGGGTCCTACGAGCAGTACTTC. It translates to CASRRTGTGSYEQYF.

This chain connects TRBV11-2 to TRBJ1-1; D is ambiguous. Trimming shortened V by 5 bases and J by 1 base, and 17 bases separated the two germline ends. Germline CDR1 SGHAT, CDR2 FQNNGV. The CDR3 totals 16 residues. The CDR3 DNA sequence: TGTGCCAGCAGCCCCGGGTTCTACTCTCGGAACACTGAAGCTTTCTTT. Its protein is CASSPGFYSRNTEAFF.

The gene calls are TRBV19 and TRBJ2-2, with D perhaps TRBD2 (5 bases). The CDR3 is 14 residues long. V was shortened by 1 base and J by 5 bases, with 8 bases between the two germline ends. Germline CDR1 is LNHDA and CDR2 is SQIVND (reference sequence). The CDR3 region is CASSIGGYTGELFF. The CDR3 DNA reads as TGTGCCAGTAGTATAGGCGGGTATACCGGGGAGCTGTTTTTT.

This chain joins TRBV11-2 and TRBJ2-1; 9 bases align to TRBD1. CDR1 and CDR2 (germline): SGHAT, FQNNGV. CDR3 length: 19 amino acids. V shed 4 bases and J 7 bases; nucleotides not matched to a gene: 20. CDR3 nucleotides: TGTGCCAGCAGCTCTCTTCGGGAAGGGGGACAGGGTCGTCGAAATGAGCAGTTCTTC. Translating it yields CASSSLREGGQGRRNEQFF.

This chain connects TRBV7-2 to TRBJ2-5; TRBD2 agrees at 7 bases. The germline gives CDR1 SGHTA, CDR2 FQGNSA. The junction had 4 bases not matched to a gene; V was cut back by 5 bases and J by 1 base. The length of the CDR3 is 14 residues. The CDR3 sequence: CASSPRGIQETQYF. For the CDR3, the DNA is TGTGCCAGCAGCCCGCGGGGGATCCAAGAGACCCAGTACTTC.

The chain has TRBV27 and TRBJ2-7, with 8 bases that match TRBD1. V was clipped by 5 bases and J by 5 bases; unmatched bases: 8. Germline-derived CDR1 and CDR2 are MNHEY and SMNVEV (reference sequence). The CDR3 contains 14 residues. This chain's CDR3 is CASSTGQAWDEQYF. The CDR3 DNA reads TGTGCCAGCAGTACGGGACAGGCCTGGGACGAGCAGTACTTC.

The rearrangement uses TRBV16 and TRBJ2-5; D might be TRBD1 (6 bases). The CDR3 sequence is 16 residues long. Germline V CDR1 and CDR2: KGHSY, FQNENV. The germline V and J ends were trimmed by 5 bases and 4 bases, with 20 bases remaining between them. The CDR3 spells CASSYLYRDSGETQYF. CDR3 DNA: TGTGCCAGCAGCTACCTTTACAGGGATTCGGGAGAGACCCAGTACTTC.

This clone was recorded once. DNA of the CDR3: TGTGCCAGTAGTCCCCGGACAGGCTTGAACACTGAAGCTTTCTTT. This translates into CASSPRTGLNTEAFF. The V gene is TRBV19, the J gene TRBJ1-1; 7 positions agree with TRBD1. This CDR3 contains 15 residues. Germline V gives CDR1 LNHDA, CDR2 SQIVND (reference sequence). Losses at the gene ends were 5 bases for V and 0 bases for J; bases not matched to a gene: 6.

This sequence joins TRBV28 and TRBJ1-4; D unresolved. CDR1 MDHEN and CDR2 SYDVKM come from the germline V gene. The length of the CDR3 is 16 residues. The ends were cut back, 2 bases at V and 2 bases at J, with 12 bases in the middle. CDR3 protein: CASSLLSGFTNEKLFF. CDR3 nucleotides: TGTGCCAGCAGTTTACTTTCGGGGTTCACTAATGAAAAACTGTTTTTT.

The V call is TRBV27, the J call TRBJ2-7; 9 nucleotides line up with TRBD1. Germline CDR1 and CDR2: MNHEY and SMNVEV (reference sequence). V dropped 7 bases and J dropped 2; count of bases not matched to a gene: 3. This CDR3 region has 13 residues. CDR3 DNA sequence: TGTGCCAGCATGGGACAGGGAACCTACGAGCAGTACTTC. Its protein product is CASMGQGTYEQYF.

The rearrangement joins TRBV7-2 to TRBJ1-3; D is possibly TRBD1 (5 bases). The CDR3 is 14 residues long. Trimming took off 2 bases at V and 3 bases at J, with 8 bases between the two ends. Germline V gene sequence: CDR1 SGHTA, CDR2 FQGNSA. The chain's CDR3 is CASSLWQGGNTIYF. The DNA of the CDR3 is TGTGCCAGCAGCTTATGGCAGGGTGGAAACACCATATATTTT.

The chain uses TRBV19 and TRBJ2-7, with 11 nucleotides matching TRBD1. Germline loops: CDR1 LNHDA, CDR2 SQIVND (reference sequence). The CDR3 loop spans 18 amino acids. J lost 5 bases, V lost 4 bases, and 16 bases had no gene match. In nucleotides, the CDR3 is TGTGCCAGTAGTACCGGGACAGGGGGTCTTCCCCCCTACGACGAGCAGTACTTC. Translated, it gives CASSTGTGGLPPYDEQYF.

V gene TRBV29-1 combines with J gene TRBJ1-1; a possible D gene is TRBD1 (5 bases). Deletions cut 4 bases from V and 4 bases from J, with 16 bases between. This CDR3 region has 14 residues. CDR1 is SQVTM, CDR2 ANQGSEA, per germline. In DNA form, the CDR3 reads TGCAGCGTTGGAGTAGGAGGGACCTTCACTGAAGCTTTCTTT. It yields the protein CSVGVGGTFTEAFF.

This chain uses TRBV14 with TRBJ2-3; tentative D call: TRBD2 (5 bases). Germline V CDR1 and CDR2: SGHDN, FVKESK. Trimming shortened V by 1 base and J by 5 bases, and 16 bases separated the two germline ends. This CDR3 region has 16 residues. As DNA, the CDR3 is TGTGCCAGCAGCCAAGCCCGGTACAGCGGAAAAGATACGCAGTATTTT. Protein sequence: CASSQARYSGKDTQYF.

This chain uses TRBV6-5 with TRBJ2-7, with D possibly being TRBD2 (6 bases). Germline V gene data show CDR1 as MNHEY and CDR2 as SVGAGI. The CDR3 runs 16 residues. With 0 bases removed from V and 3 bases from J, the gap between germline ends came to 15 bases. The CDR3 nucleotides are TGTGCCAGCAGTTACTCCAGGTCGGGGGAGAGCTACGAGCAGTACTTC. This gives the protein CASSYSRSGESYEQYF.

V and J are TRBV6-4 and TRBJ2-1; no reliable D call. This CDR3 has 11 residues. V lost 8 bases, J lost 6 bases, and 8 bases lay in between. In germline, CDR1 is MRHNA, CDR2 SNTAGT. The CDR3 sequence: CASPEINEQFF. The CDR3 DNA follows: TGTGCCAGCCCGGAGATCAATGAGCAGTTCTTC.

The chain has TRBV19 and TRBJ1-1; D unresolved. The CDR3 sequence is 15 residues long. Germline lookup yields CDR1 LNHDA and CDR2 SQIVND (reference sequence). V was trimmed by 6 bases and J by 4 bases, leaving 18 bases between them. CDR3 in DNA: TGTGCCAGTAGGGGTGGATGGGCTGGTATCACTGAAGCTTTCTTT. Protein: CASRGGWAGITEAFF. Based on the CDR3 plus reference TRBV19 and TRBJ1-1, the full variable domain is DGGITQSPKYLFRKEGQNVTLSCEQNLNHDAMYWYRQDPGQGLRLIYYSQIVNDFQKGDIAEGYSVSREKKESFPLTVTSAQKNPTAFYLCASRGGWAGITEAFFGQGTRLTVV.

DNA of the CDR3: TGTGCCAGCAGCTTATACGGGTGGGAGACCCAGTACTTC. Residues: CASSLYGWETQYF. The V gene is TRBV7-2, the J gene TRBJ2-5, with D hard to call. Germline V CDR1 and CDR2: SGHTA, FQGNSA. The CDR3 covers 13 residues. V lost 2 bases and J 5 bases, leaving 9 bases between the germline ends.

The chain couples TRBV27 to TRBJ1-1; no clear D gene. The V and J ends lost 3 bases and 5 bases respectively, with 25 bases between them. From germline, CDR1 is MNHEY and CDR2 SMNVEV (reference sequence). This CDR3 has 18 residues. Written as DNA, the CDR3 is TGTGCCAGCAGTTTTGGTTCGGGAGGGAACAGCTTTCCTACTGAAGCTTTCTTT. Amino acids: CASSFGSGGNSFPTEAFF.

The CDR3 DNA sequence: TGCAGTGCTAGTTCCGGGACAGGGAGAGTCAGAGGTGAGCAGTTCTTC. Amino acids: CSASSGTGRVRGEQFF. V is TRBV20-1 and J is TRBJ2-1; 9 bases map to TRBD1. The CDR3 extends over 16 amino acids. Trimming removed 3 bases from V and 9 bases from J; junction bases left unmatched: 15. Germline lookup yields CDR1 DFQATT and CDR2 SNEGSKA (reference sequence).

The genes are TRBV6-5 and TRBJ2-3; 8 bases map to TRBD1. Per the germline V gene, CDR1 is MNHEY and CDR2 is SVGAGI. V dropped 3 bases and J dropped 5; count of bases not matched to a gene: 4. CDR3 length: 14 residues. CDR3 loop: CASSYQGAGDTQYF. The CDR3 region has the DNA TGTGCCAGCAGTTATCAGGGGGCCGGAGATACGCAGTATTTT.